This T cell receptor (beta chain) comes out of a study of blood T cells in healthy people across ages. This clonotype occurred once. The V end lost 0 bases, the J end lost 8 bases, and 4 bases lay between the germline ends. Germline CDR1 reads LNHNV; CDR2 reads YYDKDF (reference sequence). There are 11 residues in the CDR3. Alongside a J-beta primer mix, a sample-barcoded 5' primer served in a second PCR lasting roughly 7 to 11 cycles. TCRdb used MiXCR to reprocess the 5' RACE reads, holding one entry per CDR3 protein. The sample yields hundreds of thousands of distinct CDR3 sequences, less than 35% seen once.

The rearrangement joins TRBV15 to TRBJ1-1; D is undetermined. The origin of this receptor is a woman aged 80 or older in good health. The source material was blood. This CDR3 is CATSRDREAFF. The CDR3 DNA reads TGTGCCACCAGCAGAGATAGGGAAGCTTTCTTT.